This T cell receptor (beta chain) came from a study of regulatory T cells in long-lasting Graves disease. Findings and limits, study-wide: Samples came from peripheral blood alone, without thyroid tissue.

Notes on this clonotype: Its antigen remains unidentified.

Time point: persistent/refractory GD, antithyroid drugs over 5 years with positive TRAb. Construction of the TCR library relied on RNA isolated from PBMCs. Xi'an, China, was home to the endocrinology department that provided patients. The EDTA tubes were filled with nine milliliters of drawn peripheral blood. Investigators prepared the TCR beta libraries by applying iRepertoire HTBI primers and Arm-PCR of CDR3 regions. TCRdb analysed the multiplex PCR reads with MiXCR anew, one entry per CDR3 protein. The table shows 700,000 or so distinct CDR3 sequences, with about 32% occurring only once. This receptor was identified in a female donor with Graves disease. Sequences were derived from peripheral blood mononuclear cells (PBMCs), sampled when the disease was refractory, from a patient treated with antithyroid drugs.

CDR3 loop: CASSLMNIQYF. The CDR3 DNA is TGTGCCAGCAGTTTAATGAACATTCAGTACTTC. This chain uses TRBV12-3 or TRBV12-4 with TRBJ2-4; no reliable D call. The CDR3 is made up of 11 amino acids. Trimming cost V 2 bases and J 7 bases, with 3 bases left between them.